Listed here are 8 T cell receptor beta chains from one sample, sequenced in a study of blood T cell repertoires in COVID-19. Clones were sequenced by immunoSEQ multiplex PCR, and TCRdb holds only the in-frame ones, with some missing. This table holds roughly 200,000 clones, roughly 84% found once. The sample taken for sequencing was peripheral blood. The origin of the receptors is a middle-aged woman who had recovered from COVID-19.

This chain connects TRBV19 to TRBJ1-5, with D maybe TRBD1 (5 bases). The CDR3 spans 16 residues. Trimming removed 1 base at V and 4 bases at J, with 14 bases between. Germline V gene sequence: CDR1 LNHDA, CDR2 SQIVND (reference sequence). The CDR3 sequence: CASSIVRSRANQPQHF. The CDR3 nucleotides are TGTGCCAGTAGTATAGTCCGAAGCAGGGCAAATCAGCCCCAGCATTTT.

The chain links TRBV27 to TRBJ1-5; TRBD1 agrees at 9 bases. CDR3 length: 14 residues. V lost 4 bases and J lost 6; bases outside the gene matches: 4. CDR1 is MNHEY, CDR2 SMNVEV, per germline (reference sequence). CDR3 amino acids: CASSSGQGSQPQHF. CDR3 sequence (DNA): TGTGCCAGCAGTTCGGGACAGGGTAGTCAGCCCCAGCATTTT.

The rearrangement links TRBV27 to TRBJ1-5, with 9 positions matching TRBD1. The V and J ends lost 7 bases and 4 bases, in that order; junction bases with no gene match: 5. This CDR3 spans 14 amino acids. Germline V gene lookup returns CDR1 MNHEY and CDR2 SMNVEV (reference sequence). The CDR3 DNA reads TGTGCCAGCACCCCGGGACAGGGAAATCAGCCCCAGCATTTT. It is translated as CASTPGQGNQPQHF.

The chain uses TRBV5-8 and TRBJ1-5; D is possibly TRBD1 (6 bases). The CDR3 runs to 13 residues. Germline V lookup: CDR1 SGHTS, CDR2 YDEGEE. V lost 0 bases and J lost 6, with 7 bases in between. As DNA, the CDR3 is TGTGCCAGCAGCTTGGCCAGGGGTCAGCCCCAGCATTTT. Protein sequence: CASSLARGQPQHF.

CDR3 coding DNA: TGCGCCAGCAGCCAAGATGGTCAACTCGGGCCCCAGCATTTT. This encodes CASSQDGQLGPQHF. This rearrangement joins TRBV4-3 to TRBJ1-5; D call uncertain. The V gene lost 0 bases and the J gene lost 9 bases, with 12 bases spanning the gap. Germline CDR1 reads LGHNA; CDR2 reads YSLEER. CDR3 size: 14 residues.

The rearrangement uses TRBV7-9 and TRBJ2-1; 7 bases match TRBD2. The CDR3 has 16 amino acids. Germline V gene data show CDR1 as SEHNR and CDR2 as FQNEAQ (reference sequence). After removal of 3 bases from V and 2 bases from J, the junction contained 7 bases not matched to a gene. CDR3 nucleotide sequence: TGTGCCAGCAGCTTGGGCGGGGCGGGGGCCTACAATGAGCAGTTCTTC. This gives the protein CASSLGGAGAYNEQFF.

This clone was observed a few times. The gene calls are TRBV12-3 or TRBV12-4 and TRBJ2-4; 9 bases fit TRBD1. V trimming: 5 bases; J trimming: 15 bases; junction bases outside the gene matches: 11. The CDR3 is 13 residues long. The DNA for the CDR3 is TGTGCCAGCAGTCAGGGACAGGGACGGGGCAGGTACTTC. Protein: CASSQGQGRGRYF.

This clone was counted once. This chain joins TRBV5-4 and TRBJ2-3; TRBD2 matches at 8 bases. Per germline, CDR1 SGHNT and CDR2 YYREEE (reference sequence). Trimming at V came to 9 bases and at J to 1 base, leaving 4 bases not matched to a gene. The length of the CDR3 is 13 residues. CDR3 DNA sequence: TGTGCCACCCAGCGGGAGCGCACAGATACGCAGTATTTT. It codes for CATQRERTDTQYF.